A selection of T cell receptor beta chains follows, all from one sample in a study of blood T cell repertoires in COVID-19. Sequenced by immunoSEQ multiplex PCR; TCRdb stores in-frame clones only, minus some. The data hold 200,000 to 250,000 clones, with 90% observed a single time. The sequenced sample consisted of PBMCs or T cells enriched from blood (not recorded which). Receptors originate from a man aged 25 to 45 who had been exposed to COVID-19. The CDR3 runs from the conserved cysteine through the conserved F or W. The D gene is left open where the match is weak. Size tells how often a clone was seen (once, few, many) or the class of an expanded clone, and some rows leave it out.

cdr3_length	d_call	clone_size	v_call	j_call	cdr3_aa
15	-	-	TRBV2	TRBJ1-1	CASSSLGGGNTEAFF
14	TRBD1	-	TRBV7-7	TRBJ2-7	CASSPPGQGNEQYF
12	-	-	TRBV2	TRBJ1-2	CASMDSTYGYTF
15	TRBD2	-	TRBV7-7	TRBJ2-1	CASSLASGGDNEQFF
15	-	-	TRBV5-6	TRBJ1-3	CASSLRVLSGNTIYF
16	-	-	TRBV5-6	TRBJ1-1	CASSPGFTRGGTEAFF
14	-	-	TRBV4-3	TRBJ1-3	CASSKGGTGNTIYF
17	TRBD1	-	TRBV27	TRBJ1-2	CASSPGTGWEWNYGYTF
15	-	-	TRBV24-1	TRBJ2-1	CATSPGKSSYNEQFF
14	TRBD1	-	TRBV6-5	TRBJ1-5	CASSATGPFQPQHF
14	-	-	TRBV3-1/TRBV3-2	TRBJ2-3	CASSPRLGPATQYF
14	-	-	TRBV4-3	TRBJ2-7	CASSPFVQVYEQYF
12	-	-	TRBV19	TRBJ1-1	CASSMRNTEAFF
15	TRBD2	-	TRBV5-4	TRBJ2-2	CASSSSGVNTGELFF
12	-	-	TRBV2	TRBJ1-4	CASSARGRKLFF
14	TRBD1	-	TRBV24-1	TRBJ1-2	CATSDLVQGDGYTF
16	-	-	TRBV6-5	TRBJ2-7	CASSYQLGDTTYEQYF
15	-	-	TRBV6-5	TRBJ1-4	CASSLGRRVNEKLFF
16	-	-	TRBV5-1	TRBJ1-1	CASSLGVDPGNTEAFF
13	-	-	TRBV4-3	TRBJ1-3	CASSQERGNTIYF
13	-	-	TRBV4-1	TRBJ1-1	CASSSGHNTEAFF
16	-	-	TRBV18	TRBJ1-3	CASSPTSADSGNTIYF
15	TRBD2	-	TRBV6-5	TRBJ2-7	CASSGLAGHSYEQYF
14	TRBD1	-	TRBV19	TRBJ2-3	CASTLTGGTDTQYF
16	TRBD1	-	TRBV6-4	TRBJ2-2	CASSDGQGAGAGELFF
15	TRBD1	-	TRBV5-4	TRBJ2-5	CASSLRGGGKETQYF
16	TRBD2	-	TRBV5-5	TRBJ2-3	CASSLRLGGSTDTQYF
13	-	-	TRBV3-1/TRBV3-2	TRBJ1-1	CASSQWRNTEAFF
14	-	-	TRBV5-1	TRBJ1-2	CASSPTTANYGYTF
16	-	few	TRBV18	TRBJ1-3	CASSPFTDNSGNTIYF
13	-	-	TRBV29-1	TRBJ1-1	CSVVRGLGTEAFF
18	TRBD1	-	TRBV19	TRBJ1-6	CASSPGQGLSSYNSPLHF
13	-	-	TRBV7-9	TRBJ1-1	CASSVNAYPEAFF
13	-	-	TRBV16	TRBJ1-1	CASSRTLNTEAFF
17	-	-	TRBV6-1	TRBJ1-3	CASSEAMAATSGNTIYF
14	-	-	TRBV27	TRBJ1-2	CASSIGTGHHGYTF
13	-	few	TRBV12-3/TRBV12-4	TRBJ2-2	CASTASRTGELFF
16	-	-	TRBV29-1	TRBJ1-2	CSVEEPHWAGVGGYTF
17	TRBD1	-	TRBV12-5	TRBJ1-5	CASGWDRERGSNQPQHF
16	TRBD1	-	TRBV2	TRBJ1-1	CASSFPGQGGYTEAFF
14	TRBD1	-	TRBV19	TRBJ2-1	CASSTRDRSREQFF
15	-	-	TRBV19	TRBJ2-3	CASGRTGIRTDTQYF
13	-	-	TRBV10-1	TRBJ1-1	CASSPTAVNEAFF
16	TRBD1	-	TRBV6-2/TRBV6-3	TRBJ1-2	CASSYAPGGQNYGYTF
14	TRBD1	-	TRBV5-8	TRBJ1-2	CASRLQGSNYGYTF
17	TRBD2	-	TRBV4-1	TRBJ2-1	CASSQDSRRGFINEQFF
15	TRBD1	-	TRBV4-1	TRBJ2-3	CASSQPGQGTDTQYF
15	-	-	TRBV7-6	TRBJ1-4	CASSLQGLSGEKLFF
15	-	-	TRBV5-1	TRBJ1-1	CASSLDFQGGTEAFF
14	-	-	TRBV19	TRBJ2-7	CASSPRRGGYEQYF